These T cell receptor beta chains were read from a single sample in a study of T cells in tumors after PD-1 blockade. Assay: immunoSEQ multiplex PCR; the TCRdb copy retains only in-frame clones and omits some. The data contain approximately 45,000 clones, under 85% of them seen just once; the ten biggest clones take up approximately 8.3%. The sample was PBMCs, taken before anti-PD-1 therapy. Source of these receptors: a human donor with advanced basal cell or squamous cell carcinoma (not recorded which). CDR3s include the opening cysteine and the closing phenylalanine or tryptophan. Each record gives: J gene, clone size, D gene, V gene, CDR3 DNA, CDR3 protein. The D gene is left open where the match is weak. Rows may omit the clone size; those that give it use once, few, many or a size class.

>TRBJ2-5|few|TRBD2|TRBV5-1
TGCGCCAGCACCGATCTAGCGGGAGCCCTTCTAACCCAGTACTTC
CASTDLAGALLTQYF
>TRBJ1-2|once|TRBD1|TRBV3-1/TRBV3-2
TGTGCCAGCAGCCAAGGACAGGGCCCTAGTGGCTACACCTTC
CASSQGQGPSGYTF
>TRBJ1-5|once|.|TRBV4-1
TGCGCCAGCAGCCAAGAAGGTCAGCCCCAGCATTTT
CASSQEGQPQHF
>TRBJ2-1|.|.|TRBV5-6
TGTGCCAGCAGCTTTGGGGGGTCGACGAATGAGCAGTTCTTC
CASSFGGSTNEQFF
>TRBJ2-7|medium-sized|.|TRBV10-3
TGTGCCATCCGGGACACCGCTTACGACGAGCAGTACTTC
CAIRDTAYDEQYF
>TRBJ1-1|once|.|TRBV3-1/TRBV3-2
TGTGCCAGCAGCGTCAGGATTACCCTGGGGACTGAAGCTTTCTTT
CASSVRITLGTEAFF
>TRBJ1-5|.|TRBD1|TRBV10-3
TGTGCCATCAGTTCCGGGACAGGGAATCAGCCCCAGCATTTT
CAISSGTGNQPQHF
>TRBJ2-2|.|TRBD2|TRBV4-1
TGCGCCAGCAGCCTTAGGACTAGCGGGGATACGAACACCGGGGAGCTGTTTTTT
CASSLRTSGDTNTGELFF
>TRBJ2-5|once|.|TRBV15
TGTGCCACCGCGTGGGTTTCAGAAGAGACCCAGTACTTC
CATAWVSEETQYF
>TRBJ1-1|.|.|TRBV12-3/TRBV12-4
TGTGCCAGCAGTTTAAGGCACGACACTGAAGCTTTCTTT
CASSLRHDTEAFF
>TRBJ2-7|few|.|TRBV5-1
TGCGCCAGCAGCTTGGTGCCCGTGACCTCCTACGAGCAGTACTTC
CASSLVPVTSYEQYF
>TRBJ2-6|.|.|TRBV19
TGTGCCAGTAGAGTGGGCGACTCTGGGGCCAACGTCCTGACTTTC
CASRVGDSGANVLTF
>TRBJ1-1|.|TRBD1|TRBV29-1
TGCAGCGTTTCTGGACAGGTGAACACTGAAGCTTTCTTT
CSVSGQVNTEAFF
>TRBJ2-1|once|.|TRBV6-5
TGTGCCAGCAGTTACCGCGGCAATGAGCAGTTCTTC
CASSYRGNEQFF
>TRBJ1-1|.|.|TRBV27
TGTGCCACCAATCCCCTTAGCGGAGGGATGAACACTGAAGCTTTCTTT
CATNPLSGGMNTEAFF
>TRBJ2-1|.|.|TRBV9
TGTGCCAGCAGCGTAAGTTTGGTAGCCCTTCATGAGCAGTTCTTC
CASSVSLVALHEQFF
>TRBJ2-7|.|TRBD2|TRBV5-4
TGTGCCAGCAGTTACGGACTAGCCGGGGGAGAGCAGTACTTC
CASSYGLAGGEQYF
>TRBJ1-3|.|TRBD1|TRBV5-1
TGCGCCAGCAGCCCGGGACAGCCAGGAAACACCATATATTTT
CASSPGQPGNTIYF
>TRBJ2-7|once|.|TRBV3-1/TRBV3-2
TGTGCCAGCAGCCAAGGTTACAGGGTGTCTTACGAGCAGTACTTC
CASSQGYRVSYEQYF
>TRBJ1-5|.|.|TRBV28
TGTGCCAGCAGGGTGACGACTGGCAATCAGCCCCAGCATTTT
CASRVTTGNQPQHF
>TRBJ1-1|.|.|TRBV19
TGTGCCAGTAGGGTGAGACAGGAAGGGACTGAAGCTTTCTTT
CASRVRQEGTEAFF
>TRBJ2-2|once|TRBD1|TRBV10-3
TGTGCCATCAGTGCGAGACAGGGGGCCGCCACCGGGGAGCTGTTTTTT
CAISARQGAATGELFF
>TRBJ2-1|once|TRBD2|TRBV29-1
TGCAGCGCCGACCCGGGAGCGGGAGGAGTCAATGAGCAGTTCTTC
CSADPGAGGVNEQFF
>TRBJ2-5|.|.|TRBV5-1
TGCGCCAGCAGCCGGGGTGGACAGATACAAGAGACCCAGTACTTC
CASSRGGQIQETQYF
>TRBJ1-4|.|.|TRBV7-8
TGTGCCAGCAGCTTAGCCCGCCGGACGGAAAAACTGTTTTTT
CASSLARRTEKLFF
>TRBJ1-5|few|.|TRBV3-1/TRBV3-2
TGTGCCAGCAGCCAAGATCTTGCACAGCCCCAGCATTTT
CASSQDLAQPQHF
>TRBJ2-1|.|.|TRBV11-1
TGTGCCAGCAGCGCTAGGGGGAATCACAATGAGCAGTTCTTC
CASSARGNHNEQFF
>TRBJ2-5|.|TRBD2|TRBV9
TGTGCCAGCAGCGAGGGAGCGGGAGCGGGGGAGACCCAGTACTTC
CASSEGAGAGETQYF
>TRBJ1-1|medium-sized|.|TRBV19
TGTGCCAGTAGTCCCCGCCAGAACACTGAAGCTTTCTTT
CASSPRQNTEAFF
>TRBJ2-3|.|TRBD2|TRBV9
TGTGCCAGCAGCGTAGTTGGGACTAGCGGCACAGATACGCAGTATTTT
CASSVVGTSGTDTQYF
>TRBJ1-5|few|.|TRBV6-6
TGTGCCAGTCAGGAGTCAACGGGCAATCAGCCCCAGCATTTT
CASQESTGNQPQHF
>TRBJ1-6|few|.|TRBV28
TGTGCCAGCACCCTAGGGGGAGGGAATTCACCCCTCCACTTT
CASTLGGGNSPLHF
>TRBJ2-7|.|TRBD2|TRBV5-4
TGTGCCAGCAGCTCACAGGTGACTAGCGGGAGCGAGCAGTACTTC
CASSSQVTSGSEQYF
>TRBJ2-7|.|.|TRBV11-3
TGTGCCAGCAGCTTTGGGGGAGAGTTCAAGGAGCAGTACTTC
CASSFGGEFKEQYF
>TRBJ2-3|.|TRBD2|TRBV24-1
TGTGCCACCAGTGATGTGGGGGGGAGTCTATTTTCGGATACGCAGTATTTT
CATSDVGGSLFSDTQYF
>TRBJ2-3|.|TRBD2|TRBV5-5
TGTGCCAGCAGCAGACCTAGCGGATCCACAGATACGCAGTATTTT
CASSRPSGSTDTQYF
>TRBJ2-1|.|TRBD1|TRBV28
TGTGCCAGCAGCCGAGGGGACAGAAGATACAATGAGCAGTTCTTC
CASSRGDRRYNEQFF
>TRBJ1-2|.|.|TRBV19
TGTGCCAGTACCCTCGGGGGCCTCTGGGGCTACACCTTC
CASTLGGLWGYTF
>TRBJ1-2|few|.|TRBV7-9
TGTGCCAGCAGCCGGGGTTCGGGCTATGGCTACACCTTC
CASSRGSGYGYTF
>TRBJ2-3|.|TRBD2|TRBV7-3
TGTGCCAGCAGCCCCGGGACTATGGGTACGCAGTATTTT
CASSPGTMGTQYF
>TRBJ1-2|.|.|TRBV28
TGTGCCAGCAGTCTTGGCCAGGGTTTTCACACCTTC
CASSLGQGFHTF
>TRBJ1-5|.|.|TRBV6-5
TGTGCCAGCAGTTACTCGTCCAATCAGCCCCAGCATTTT
CASSYSSNQPQHF
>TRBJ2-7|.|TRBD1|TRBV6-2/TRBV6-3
TGTGCCAGCAGTTCCGCCCCCGGGACAGGTAACACTTGGGGGGTGCAGTACTTC
CASSSAPGTGNTWGVQYF
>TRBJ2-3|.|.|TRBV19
TGTGCCAGTAGCCACGGTGGTGATACGCAGTATTTT
CASSHGGDTQYF
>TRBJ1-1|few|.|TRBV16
TGTGCCAGCAGCCAATTGTGGGGGCAAGGTTCAAACACTGAAGCTTTCTTT
CASSQLWGQGSNTEAFF
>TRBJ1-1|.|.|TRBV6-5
TGTGCCAGCAGGGGTAACACTGAAGCTTTCTTT
CASRGNTEAFF
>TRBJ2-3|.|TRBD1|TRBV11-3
TGTGCCAGCAGCTCCCGGGACAGGGATGATACGCAGTATTTT
CASSSRDRDDTQYF
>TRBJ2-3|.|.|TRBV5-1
TGCGCCAGCAGCGAGGGGGTCAGGGCCACAGATACGCAGTATTTT
CASSEGVRATDTQYF
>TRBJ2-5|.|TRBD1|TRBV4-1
TGCGCCAGCAGCCCAGTGGACAGGGACCAAGAGACCCAGTACTTC
CASSPVDRDQETQYF
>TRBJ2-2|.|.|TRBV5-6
TGTGCCAGCTGGGCGGACGGAACCGGGGAGCTGTTTTTT
CASWADGTGELFF
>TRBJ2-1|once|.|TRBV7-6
TGTGCCAGCAGCTTAGGGGGAGGTAAGGCTGTCGATGAGCAGTTCTTC
CASSLGGGKAVDEQFF
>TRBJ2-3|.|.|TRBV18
TGTGCCAGTCAGAGCACAGATACGCAGTATTTT
CASQSTDTQYF
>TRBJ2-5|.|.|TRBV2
TGTGCCAGCAGTGAAGAGAGTTTGGAAACCCAGTACTTC
CASSEESLETQYF